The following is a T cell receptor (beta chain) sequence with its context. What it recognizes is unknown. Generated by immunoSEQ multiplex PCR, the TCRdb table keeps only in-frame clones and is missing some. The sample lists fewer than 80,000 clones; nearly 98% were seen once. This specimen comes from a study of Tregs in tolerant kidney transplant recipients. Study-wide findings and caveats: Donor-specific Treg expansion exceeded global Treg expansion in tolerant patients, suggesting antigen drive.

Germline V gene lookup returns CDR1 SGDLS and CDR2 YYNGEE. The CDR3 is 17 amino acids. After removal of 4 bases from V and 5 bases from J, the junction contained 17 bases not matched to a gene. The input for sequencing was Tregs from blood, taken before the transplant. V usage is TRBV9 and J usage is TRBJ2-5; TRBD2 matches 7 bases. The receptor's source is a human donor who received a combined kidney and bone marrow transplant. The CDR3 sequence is CASSKGSPGAGLETQYF. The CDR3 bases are TGTGCCAGCAGCAAGGGGTCTCCGGGAGCGGGATTGGAGACCCAGTACTTC.